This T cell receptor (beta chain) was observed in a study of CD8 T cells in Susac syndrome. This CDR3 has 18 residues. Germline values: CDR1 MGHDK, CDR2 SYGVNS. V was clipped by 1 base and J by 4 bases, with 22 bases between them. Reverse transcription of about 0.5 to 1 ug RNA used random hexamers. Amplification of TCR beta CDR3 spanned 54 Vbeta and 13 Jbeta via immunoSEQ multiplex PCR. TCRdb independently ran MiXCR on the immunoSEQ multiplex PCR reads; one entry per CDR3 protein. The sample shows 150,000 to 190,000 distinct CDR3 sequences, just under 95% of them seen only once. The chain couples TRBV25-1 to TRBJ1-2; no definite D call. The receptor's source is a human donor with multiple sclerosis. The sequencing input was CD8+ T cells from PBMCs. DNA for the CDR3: TGTGCCAGCAGTGAATCTTCCCGGGCAGTCGGCAGAGGCTATGGCTACACCTTC. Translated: CASSESSRAVGRGYGYTF.